This is a list of T cell receptor beta chains from one sample in a study of blood T cell repertoires in COVID-19. The protocol was immunoSEQ multiplex PCR, while the TCRdb copy is restricted to in-frame clones and leaves out a portion. Of 100,000 to 150,000 clones listed, about 74% are singletons. The sample was peripheral blood. The source is an elderly man with COVID-19, enrolled during active disease. CDR3s include the opening cysteine and the closing phenylalanine or tryptophan. A D gene is named only where the DNA matches it firmly. The listing skips clone size in some rows; elsewhere it reads once, few, many or a size class.

size: once; D: TRBD1; J: TRBJ2-5; V: TRBV27; CDR3: CASSLQGAETQYF; DNA: TGTGCCAGCAGCCTACAGGGGGCTGAGACCCAGTACTTC
size: few; D: NA; J: TRBJ1-1; V: TRBV7-8; CDR3: CASSFSLKGTEAFF; DNA: TGTGCCAGCAGCTTCTCTTTAAAGGGGACTGAAGCTTTCTTT
size: NA; D: TRBD2; J: TRBJ2-3; V: TRBV7-3; CDR3: CASSLNERGTQYF; DNA: TGTGCCAGCAGCTTAAATGAGCGGGGCACGCAGTATTTT
size: NA; D: TRBD1; J: TRBJ1-3; V: TRBV9; CDR3: CASSVDGDRGRNTIYF; DNA: TGTGCCAGCAGCGTAGACGGGGACAGGGGTCGAAACACCATATATTTT
size: NA; D: TRBD2; J: TRBJ2-3; V: TRBV11-2; CDR3: CASQPGGGTDTQYF; DNA: TGTGCCAGTCAGCCCGGGGGGGGCACAGATACGCAGTATTTT
size: NA; D: TRBD1; J: TRBJ1-4; V: TRBV12-3/TRBV12-4; CDR3: CASQGATNEKLFF; DNA: TGTGCCAGTCAGGGGGCCACTAATGAAAAACTGTTTTTT
size: NA; D: NA; J: TRBJ2-2; V: TRBV10-3; CDR3: CAINAGANTGELFF; DNA: TGTGCCATCAACGCAGGGGCGAACACCGGGGAGCTGTTTTTT
size: once; D: TRBD1; J: TRBJ1-1; V: TRBV29-1; CDR3: CSVDRGRNTEAFF; DNA: TGCAGCGTAGACAGGGGTCGGAACACTGAAGCTTTCTTT
size: NA; D: TRBD1; J: TRBJ2-7; V: TRBV2; CDR3: CASSWDRGHEQYF; DNA: TGTGCCAGCAGCTGGGACAGGGGGCACGAGCAGTACTTC
size: NA; D: NA; J: TRBJ2-7; V: TRBV5-1; CDR3: CASSSQGGSYEQYF; DNA: TGCGCCAGCAGCTCTCAGGGAGGATCCTACGAGCAGTACTTC
size: NA; D: TRBD2; J: TRBJ2-1; V: TRBV5-6; CDR3: CASSLISGTSNEQFF; DNA: TGTGCCAGCAGCTTGATCTCCGGGACTAGCAATGAGCAGTTCTTC
size: NA; D: NA; J: TRBJ1-4; V: TRBV28; CDR3: CASSFYSGNEKLFF; DNA: TGTGCCAGCAGTTTCTACAGTGGAAATGAAAAACTGTTTTTT
size: NA; D: NA; J: TRBJ2-7; V: TRBV6-5; CDR3: CASSRGGPGEQYF; DNA: TGTGCCAGCAGCCGTGGAGGGCCAGGTGAGCAGTACTTC
size: NA; D: TRBD1; J: TRBJ2-7; V: TRBV20-1; CDR3: CSGQGFYEQYF; DNA: TGCAGTGGACAGGGCTTCTACGAGCAGTACTTC
size: few; D: NA; J: TRBJ2-2; V: TRBV5-1; CDR3: CASSFGQGGAGELFF; DNA: TGCGCCAGCAGCTTCGGACAGGGAGGGGCCGGGGAGCTGTTTTTT
size: once; D: NA; J: TRBJ2-5; V: TRBV9; CDR3: CASSVGGAAQETQYF; DNA: TGTGCCAGCAGCGTAGGTGGGGCCGCCCAAGAGACCCAGTACTTC
size: NA; D: NA; J: TRBJ2-7; V: TRBV5-4; CDR3: CASSLVDMADEQYF; DNA: TGTGCCAGCAGCTTGGTTGACATGGCCGACGAGCAGTACTTC
size: NA; D: NA; J: TRBJ1-4; V: TRBV7-9; CDR3: CASSLALGGTEKLFF; DNA: TGTGCCAGCAGCTTAGCGCTGGGGGGAACTGAAAAACTGTTTTTT
size: NA; D: NA; J: TRBJ2-7; V: TRBV28; CDR3: CASSKAGALDEQYF; DNA: TGTGCCAGCAGCAAAGCAGGGGCTTTAGACGAGCAGTACTTC
size: NA; D: TRBD1; J: TRBJ1-6; V: TRBV18; CDR3: CASSGTGVGYNSPLHF; DNA: TGTGCCAGCTCAGGAACAGGGGTGGGCTATAATTCACCCCTCCACTTT
size: once; D: TRBD1; J: TRBJ2-7; V: TRBV27; CDR3: CASSLGTAYEQYF; DNA: TGTGCCAGCAGTCTCGGGACAGCCTACGAGCAGTACTTC
size: NA; D: NA; J: TRBJ1-2; V: TRBV9; CDR3: CASSVDPLSASGYTF; DNA: TGTGCCAGCAGCGTAGACCCTCTAAGCGCTTCGGGCTACACCTTC
size: NA; D: NA; J: TRBJ2-3; V: TRBV30; CDR3: CAWSSTMNWDTQYF; DNA: TGTGCCTGGAGTTCCACTATGAATTGGGATACGCAGTATTTT
size: NA; D: TRBD1; J: TRBJ1-5; V: TRBV6-2/TRBV6-3; CDR3: CASSSPGTGAPDQPQHF; DNA: TGTGCCAGCAGTTCCCCCGGGACAGGGGCCCCCGATCAGCCCCAGCATTTT
size: NA; D: TRBD1; J: TRBJ1-1; V: TRBV15; CDR3: CATSRVQGAAFF; DNA: TGTGCCACCAGCAGGGTACAGGGGGCAGCTTTCTTT
size: NA; D: TRBD2; J: TRBJ2-5; V: TRBV27; CDR3: CASSLSRGRVRETQYF; DNA: TGTGCCAGCAGTTTATCCCGCGGGAGGGTTCGGGAGACCCAGTACTTC
size: NA; D: NA; J: TRBJ2-1; V: TRBV13; CDR3: CASSLDLYDGADILSYNEQFF; DNA: TGTGCCAGCAGCTTAGATTTGTATGATGGGGCGGACATCCTCTCCTACAATGAGCAGTTCTTC
size: NA; D: NA; J: TRBJ1-3; V: TRBV7-8; CDR3: CASSRDGFSGNTIYF; DNA: TGTGCCAGCAGCCGAGACGGGTTCTCTGGAAACACCATATATTTT
size: NA; D: TRBD1; J: TRBJ1-2; V: TRBV27; CDR3: CASSGTAQGGGYTF; DNA: TGTGCCAGCAGTGGGACAGCCCAGGGGGGTGGCTACACCTTC
size: few; D: TRBD2; J: TRBJ2-7; V: TRBV19; CDR3: CASSITGGYEQYF; DNA: TGTGCCAGTAGTATCACGGGAGGGTACGAGCAGTACTTC
size: NA; D: NA; J: TRBJ2-1; V: TRBV6-5; CDR3: CASIKREYEQFF; DNA: TGTGCCAGCATCAAAAGGGAGTATGAGCAGTTCTTC
size: few; D: TRBD1; J: TRBJ2-5; V: TRBV5-1; CDR3: CASSLNTGGGETQYF; DNA: TGCGCCAGCAGCTTGAATACAGGGGGCGGTGAGACCCAGTACTTC
size: NA; D: NA; J: TRBJ1-2; V: TRBV9; CDR3: CASSPSKGVYGYTF; DNA: TGTGCCAGCAGTCCCTCGAAGGGGGTCTATGGCTACACCTTC
size: few; D: TRBD1; J: TRBJ2-2; V: TRBV5-1; CDR3: CASSWDSNTGELFF; DNA: TGCGCCAGCAGCTGGGACAGCAACACCGGGGAGCTGTTTTTT
size: NA; D: TRBD2; J: TRBJ2-7; V: TRBV15; CDR3: CATSRGGTSGSYEQYF; DNA: TGTGCCACCAGCAGAGGGGGGACTAGCGGATCCTACGAGCAGTACTTC
size: once; D: TRBD1; J: TRBJ1-6; V: TRBV7-2; CDR3: CASSVRQGNSPLHF; DNA: TGTGCCAGCAGCGTTAGACAGGGGAATTCACCCCTCCACTTT
size: NA; D: TRBD2; J: TRBJ2-5; V: TRBV6-5; CDR3: CASSYEAGEGETQYF; DNA: TGTGCCAGCAGTTACGAAGCGGGAGAAGGAGAGACCCAGTACTTC